The rows below give T cell receptor beta chains drawn from one sample of a study of blood T cell repertoires in COVID-19. Produced via immunoSEQ multiplex PCR; TCRdb's table is partial and in-frame only. The sample lists around 300,000 clones; just over 85% were seen once. The sequenced sample consisted of peripheral blood. The origin of the receptors is a woman between 25 and 40 years old with active or convalescent COVID-19. CDR3s include the opening cysteine and the closing phenylalanine or tryptophan. The D gene is left open where the match is weak. The listing skips clone size in some rows; elsewhere it reads once, few, many or a size class.

CDR3aa: CASSFQGIYGYTF
CDR3nt: TGTGCCAGCAGTTTCCAGGGGATCTATGGCTACACCTTC
v_gene: TRBV12-3/TRBV12-4
j_gene: TRBJ1-2
abundance: -
d_gene: -

CDR3aa: CASSLVDTGGGYGYTF
CDR3nt: TGTGCCAGCAGCTTGGTGGACACAGGGGGCGGCTATGGCTACACCTTC
v_gene: TRBV5-4
j_gene: TRBJ1-2
abundance: few
d_gene: TRBD1

CDR3aa: CASRGGSSPLHF
CDR3nt: TGTGCCAGTCGAGGGGGAAGTTCACCCCTCCACTTT
v_gene: TRBV6-6
j_gene: TRBJ1-6
abundance: -
d_gene: -

CDR3aa: CASSPGGGNTEAFF
CDR3nt: TGTGCCAGCAGCCCGGGTGGAGGGAACACTGAAGCTTTCTTT
v_gene: TRBV9
j_gene: TRBJ1-1
abundance: -
d_gene: -

CDR3aa: CASSSGQYYEQYF
CDR3nt: TGTGCCAGCAGTTCGGGACAGTACTACGAGCAGTACTTC
v_gene: TRBV12-3/TRBV12-4
j_gene: TRBJ2-7
abundance: -
d_gene: TRBD1

CDR3aa: CASSVARTSQNTGELFF
CDR3nt: TGTGCCAGCAGCGTAGCTCGGACTAGCCAGAACACCGGGGAGCTGTTTTTT
v_gene: TRBV9
j_gene: TRBJ2-2
abundance: -
d_gene: TRBD2

CDR3aa: CASTGDSYGYTF
CDR3nt: TGTGCCAGCACCGGGGACAGTTATGGCTACACCTTC
v_gene: TRBV6-5
j_gene: TRBJ1-2
abundance: -
d_gene: TRBD1

CDR3aa: CASSFLSGTDTQYF
CDR3nt: TGTGCCAGCAGTTTCCTATCGGGTACAGATACGCAGTATTTT
v_gene: TRBV28
j_gene: TRBJ2-3
abundance: few
d_gene: -

CDR3aa: CASSHGTGGNEQFF
CDR3nt: TGCGCCAGCAGCCACGGGACAGGGGGGAATGAGCAGTTCTTC
v_gene: TRBV5-1
j_gene: TRBJ2-1
abundance: -
d_gene: TRBD1

CDR3aa: CASSRPGTADEQYF
CDR3nt: TGTGCCAGCAGTCGACCAGGGACAGCCGACGAGCAGTACTTC
v_gene: TRBV27
j_gene: TRBJ2-7
abundance: -
d_gene: TRBD1

CDR3aa: CASSLEGGSGANVLTF
CDR3nt: TGCGCCAGCAGCTTGGAGGGCGGGTCTGGGGCCAACGTCCTGACTTTC
v_gene: TRBV5-1
j_gene: TRBJ2-6
abundance: -
d_gene: -

CDR3aa: CASSTRGANTIYF
CDR3nt: TGTGCCAGCTCTACACGGGGGGCTAACACCATATATTTT
v_gene: TRBV18
j_gene: TRBJ1-3
abundance: -
d_gene: -

CDR3aa: CASKREHPLAGEQYF
CDR3nt: TGTGCCAGCAAACGGGAGCACCCTCTAGCTGGGGAGCAGTACTTC
v_gene: TRBV6-5
j_gene: TRBJ2-7
abundance: -
d_gene: -

CDR3aa: CASSARDREPLHF
CDR3nt: TGTGCCAGCAGCGCCCGGGACAGGGAACCCCTCCACTTT
v_gene: TRBV6-2/TRBV6-3
j_gene: TRBJ1-6
abundance: once
d_gene: TRBD1

CDR3aa: CASSSNSGQGNTGELFF
CDR3nt: TGTGCCAGCAGTTCCAATTCGGGACAGGGGAACACCGGGGAGCTGTTTTTT
v_gene: TRBV6-2/TRBV6-3
j_gene: TRBJ2-2
abundance: -
d_gene: TRBD1

CDR3aa: CASSDSTETSLCSNQPQHF
CDR3nt: TGTGCCAGCAGTGACTCCACAGAAACTTCACTGTGTAGCAATCAGCCCCAGCATTTT
v_gene: TRBV6-4
j_gene: TRBJ1-5
abundance: -
d_gene: -

CDR3aa: CASSYRRTGELFF
CDR3nt: TGTGCCAGCAGTTACAGGAGGACCGGGGAGCTGTTTTTT
v_gene: TRBV6-2/TRBV6-3
j_gene: TRBJ2-2
abundance: -
d_gene: -

CDR3aa: CAWSEGFAQYF
CDR3nt: TGTGCCTGGAGTGAGGGGTTCGCACAGTACTTC
v_gene: TRBV30
j_gene: TRBJ2-7
abundance: -
d_gene: -

CDR3aa: CASSLTAGGPNEQFF
CDR3nt: TGCGCCAGCAGCTTGACAGCGGGGGGGCCTAATGAGCAGTTCTTC
v_gene: TRBV5-1
j_gene: TRBJ2-1
abundance: -
d_gene: TRBD2

CDR3aa: CASSESSSYNEQFF
CDR3nt: TGTGCCAGCAGCGAGTCGAGCTCCTACAATGAGCAGTTCTTC
v_gene: TRBV9
j_gene: TRBJ2-1
abundance: -
d_gene: -

CDR3aa: CASSEALGQDLMRAFF
CDR3nt: TGTGCCAGCAGTGAAGCCCTGGGACAAGACTTGATGAGGGCTTTCTTT
v_gene: TRBV6-1
j_gene: TRBJ1-1
abundance: -
d_gene: -

CDR3aa: CASSMAVRERTGANVLTF
CDR3nt: TGTGCCAGTAGTATGGCGGTCCGTGAAAGAACTGGGGCCAACGTCCTGACTTTC
v_gene: TRBV19
j_gene: TRBJ2-6
abundance: -
d_gene: -

CDR3aa: CASSYATAGANVLTF
CDR3nt: TGTGCCAGCAGTTACGCGACAGCTGGGGCCAACGTCCTGACTTTC
v_gene: TRBV6-2/TRBV6-3
j_gene: TRBJ2-6
abundance: -
d_gene: -

CDR3aa: CASSSGTAVNQPQHF
CDR3nt: TGTGCCAGCTCCTCCGGGACAGCGGTTAATCAGCCCCAGCATTTT
v_gene: TRBV18
j_gene: TRBJ1-5
abundance: -
d_gene: TRBD1

CDR3aa: CASSPSLAGDEQFF
CDR3nt: TGTGCCAGCTCACCTTCACTAGCGGGGGATGAGCAGTTCTTC
v_gene: TRBV18
j_gene: TRBJ2-1
abundance: -
d_gene: TRBD2

CDR3aa: CASSIESSTTEAFF
CDR3nt: TGTGCCAGCAGTATCGAGAGCTCTACCACTGAAGCTTTCTTT
v_gene: TRBV2
j_gene: TRBJ1-1
abundance: once
d_gene: -

CDR3aa: CATSDYLAGGSHNEQFF
CDR3nt: TGTGCCACCAGTGATTATCTAGCTGGCGGATCCCACAATGAGCAGTTCTTC
v_gene: TRBV24-1
j_gene: TRBJ2-1
abundance: -
d_gene: -

CDR3aa: CASSLGPQGQPQHF
CDR3nt: TGTGCCAGCAGCTTAGGCCCACAGGGTCAGCCCCAGCATTTT
v_gene: TRBV11-2
j_gene: TRBJ1-5
abundance: -
d_gene: -

CDR3aa: CASTGGAGKTQYF
CDR3nt: TGTGCCAGCACCGGGGGGGCCGGAAAGACCCAGTACTTC
v_gene: TRBV3-1/TRBV3-2
j_gene: TRBJ2-5
abundance: -
d_gene: TRBD2

CDR3aa: CASPLAKNIQYF
CDR3nt: TGTGCCAGCCCACTAGCCAAAAACATTCAGTACTTC
v_gene: TRBV14
j_gene: TRBJ2-4
abundance: -
d_gene: -

CDR3aa: CASSQDRRGRTEAFF
CDR3nt: TGCGCCAGCAGCCAAGATCGGAGGGGGCGGACTGAAGCTTTCTTT
v_gene: TRBV4-3
j_gene: TRBJ1-1
abundance: -
d_gene: TRBD1

CDR3aa: CASSPSRVGNQPQHF
CDR3nt: TGTGCCAGCAGTCCCTCCAGGGTGGGAAATCAGCCCCAGCATTTT
v_gene: TRBV6-5
j_gene: TRBJ1-5
abundance: once
d_gene: -

CDR3aa: CSVLAGGSTDTQYF
CDR3nt: TGCAGCGTCCTAGCGGGGGGGTCCACAGATACGCAGTATTTT
v_gene: TRBV29-1
j_gene: TRBJ2-3
abundance: -
d_gene: TRBD2

CDR3aa: CASSSPGLAGYNEQFF
CDR3nt: TGTGCCAGCAGTTCCCCAGGGCTAGCGGGGTACAATGAGCAGTTCTTC
v_gene: TRBV27
j_gene: TRBJ2-1
abundance: -
d_gene: TRBD2

CDR3aa: CASSTLGVANTQYF
CDR3nt: TGTGCCAGCAGCACTCTAGGAGTCGCAAATACGCAGTATTTT
v_gene: TRBV11-2
j_gene: TRBJ2-3
abundance: -
d_gene: -

CDR3aa: CAWRLTSGGAGELFF
CDR3nt: TGTGCCTGGAGGCTGACTAGCGGGGGGGCCGGGGAGCTGTTTTTT
v_gene: TRBV30
j_gene: TRBJ2-2
abundance: -
d_gene: TRBD2

CDR3aa: CAISEGQGIGNTIYF
CDR3nt: TGTGCCATCAGTGAGGGACAGGGAATTGGAAACACCATATATTTT
v_gene: TRBV10-3
j_gene: TRBJ1-3
abundance: -
d_gene: TRBD1

CDR3aa: CATTVGSYNEQFF
CDR3nt: TGTGCCACTACAGTCGGCTCCTACAATGAGCAGTTCTTC
v_gene: TRBV12-3/TRBV12-4
j_gene: TRBJ2-1
abundance: -
d_gene: -

CDR3aa: CASSYSYSNQPQHF
CDR3nt: TGTGCCAGCAGTTACAGCTATAGCAATCAGCCCCAGCATTTT
v_gene: TRBV6-2/TRBV6-3
j_gene: TRBJ1-5
abundance: -
d_gene: -